Listed below are T cell receptor beta chains from one sample, sequenced in a study of blood T cells in healthy people across ages. Each CDR3 protein gets one entry after TCRdb re-called the 5' RACE reads with MiXCR. The sample holds 1,100,000 or so distinct CDR3 sequences; over 35% are singletons and the top ten take under 20%. The material sequenced was blood. Every receptor here comes from a woman aged 55-69 years in good health. Both conserved end residues are part of each CDR3. The D gene is left open where the match is weak. The size entry is marked missing in some rows and otherwise reads once, few, many or a size class.

v_call	cdr3_length	d_call	j_call	clone_size	cdr3_aa	cdr3_nt
TRBV5-1	16	TRBD1	TRBJ2-1	few	CASSSWGGTGNNEQFF	TGCGCCAGCAGCTCTTGGGGGGGGACAGGGAACAATGAGCAGTTCTTC
TRBV6-2/TRBV6-3	12	-	TRBJ1-4	-	CASRETAEKLFF	TGTGCCAGCAGGGAGACGGCCGAAAAACTGTTTTTT
TRBV27	12	-	TRBJ1-2	few	CASAQPGRGYTF	TGTGCCAGCGCTCAGCCCGGGCGGGGCTACACCTTC
TRBV5-4	16	-	TRBJ1-4	few	CASSFLGVSTNEKLFF	TGTGCCAGCAGCTTCCTAGGGGTCTCGACTAATGAAAAACTGTTTTTT
TRBV7-9	15	TRBD1	TRBJ1-4	once	CASSPRPGQGEKLFF	TGTGCCAGCAGCCCCCGACCGGGACAGGGTGAAAAACTGTTTTTT
TRBV28	15	-	TRBJ1-6	-	CASYHTRTPNSPLHF	TGTGCCAGCTATCACACCAGGACTCCGAATTCACCCCTCCACTTT
TRBV12-3/TRBV12-4	14	-	TRBJ2-5	few	CASSLGLTQETQYF	TGTGCCAGCAGTTTAGGGCTGACCCAAGAGACCCAGTACTTC
TRBV12-3/TRBV12-4	15	TRBD2	TRBJ2-1	few	CASSPSGSPWNEQFF	TGTGCCAGTAGTCCCAGCGGGAGCCCCTGGAATGAGCAGTTCTTC
TRBV11-2	15	-	TRBJ2-2	-	CASSFQAEVPGELFF	TGTGCCAGCAGCTTCCAGGCAGAGGTCCCCGGGGAGCTGTTTTTT
TRBV2	15	-	TRBJ2-5	-	CASSEFLAETYGQYF	TGTGCCAGCAGTGAGTTCTTAGCGGAAACCTACGGGCAGTACTTC
TRBV12-3/TRBV12-4	15	TRBD1	TRBJ1-2	few	CASSESGQGLYGYTF	TGTGCCAGCAGTGAATCGGGACAGGGGCTCTATGGCTACACCTTC
TRBV7-9	12	-	TRBJ2-7	many	CASSPPGYEQYF	TGTGCCAGCAGCCCGCCAGGGTACGAGCAGTACTTC
TRBV4-2	14	-	TRBJ2-2	-	CASSQWGPGGELFF	TGTGCCAGCAGCCAGTGGGGCCCGGGCGGGGAGCTGTTTTTT
TRBV10-3	16	TRBD2	TRBJ2-3	-	CAISEGLAGVTDTQYF	TGTGCCATCAGTGAAGGGCTAGCGGGAGTCACAGATACGCAGTATTTT
TRBV7-6	16	-	TRBJ2-3	few	CASSSLRGRRPDTQYF	TGTGCCAGCAGCTCCCTTAGGGGGAGGCGACCAGATACGCAGTATTTT
TRBV9	13	-	TRBJ2-1	-	CASSVASRNEQFF	TGTGCCAGCAGCGTAGCTAGCAGGAATGAGCAGTTCTTC
TRBV7-3	15	TRBD2	TRBJ2-3	-	CASSCSGTSTDTQYF	TGTGCCAGCAGCTGTAGCGGGACTAGCACAGATACGCAGTATTTT
TRBV18	19	-	TRBJ2-6	few	CASSPNGGQTFSGANVLTF	TGTGCCAGCTCACCAAACGGCGGACAGACGTTCTCTGGGGCCAACGTCCTGACTTTC
TRBV7-2	16	-	TRBJ2-1	-	CASSPRGERLYNEQFF	TGTGCCAGCAGCCCCAGGGGGGAGCGGCTATACAATGAGCAGTTCTTC
TRBV20-1	13	-	TRBJ2-7	-	CSARYPSSYEQYF	TGCAGTGCCAGATATCCTAGCTCCTACGAGCAGTACTTC
TRBV20-1	14	-	TRBJ2-3	few	CSAKGSPTPDTQYF	TGCAGTGCTAAGGGGTCCCCAACCCCAGATACGCAGTATTTT
TRBV29-1	14	-	TRBJ2-5	few	CSVDSGAGAETQYF	TGCAGCGTTGACTCCGGGGCCGGTGCAGAGACCCAGTACTTC
TRBV11-1	15	-	TRBJ2-5	-	CASSLGRRPQETQYF	TGTGCCAGCAGCTTAGGTCGCCGCCCCCAAGAGACCCAGTACTTC
TRBV12-3/TRBV12-4	15	TRBD1	TRBJ2-5	-	CASTSGGDYQETQYF	TGTGCCAGCACCTCAGGGGGCGACTACCAAGAGACCCAGTACTTC
TRBV9	16	TRBD2	TRBJ2-1	-	CASSVDGAGGSNEQFF	TGTGCCAGCAGCGTAGACGGAGCGGGAGGGTCGAATGAGCAGTTCTTC
TRBV10-2	15	TRBD1	TRBJ2-1	-	CASRYRDRGYNEQFF	TGCGCCAGCAGGTACCGGGACAGGGGTTACAATGAGCAGTTCTTC
TRBV5-1	14	-	TRBJ2-5	few	CASSQDGRIETQYF	TGCGCCAGCAGCCAGGATGGCCGAATAGAGACCCAGTACTTC
TRBV5-1	16	-	TRBJ1-1	-	CASSQPTTDMNTEAFF	TGCGCCAGCAGCCAACCAACGACAGACATGAACACTGAAGCTTTCTTT
TRBV6-2/TRBV6-3	16	-	TRBJ2-7	many	CASSYTQLAAVYEQYF	TGTGCCAGCAGTTACACCCAACTAGCTGCGGTCTACGAGCAGTACTTC
TRBV5-1	17	TRBD2	TRBJ2-5	few	CASSLAGRAGIQETQYF	TGCGCCAGCAGCTTGGCCGGGCGAGCGGGAATCCAAGAGACCCAGTACTTC
TRBV5-1	15	TRBD2	TRBJ2-7	-	CASSLAAGGGYEQYF	TGCGCCAGCAGCTTGGCTGCGGGAGGGGGCTACGAGCAGTACTTC
TRBV28	18	-	TRBJ2-4	few	CASTKGGATDGGKNIQYF	TGTGCCAGCACCAAAGGGGGCGCGACAGACGGGGGCAAAAACATTCAGTACTTC
TRBV4-1	14	-	TRBJ2-7	few	CASSQDRYRDEQYF	TGCGCCAGCAGCCAAGATAGGTACAGGGACGAGCAGTACTTC
TRBV9	14	-	TRBJ1-6	-	CASSDRANNSPLHF	TGTGCCAGCAGCGACAGGGCCAATAATTCACCCCTCCACTTT
TRBV6-6	16	-	TRBJ2-1	few	CASWIDLAQAYNEQFF	TGTGCCAGTTGGATAGACCTAGCACAAGCCTACAATGAGCAGTTCTTC